This TCR beta chain was profiled in a study of human T cells and chemical hapten exposure. For the library, individual cDNA molecules each received unique molecular identifiers. TCRdb ran MiXCR on the 5' RACE reads and lists one entry per CDR3 protein. The top ten clones hold approximately 2.8% of a sample with roughly 120,000 distinct CDR3 sequences, around 20% of them seen once. The CDR3 spans 14 residues. In germline, CDR1 is WSHSY, CDR2 SAAADI. Trimming took off 1 base at V and 0 bases at J, with 6 bases between the two ends. Total RNA was isolated from whole blood that had not been fractionated. This clonotype came up a few times.

This TCR was sampled from a human donor in good health. J is TRBJ1-2 and V is TRBV10-2; D gene ambiguous. CDR3 DNA sequence: TGCGCCAGCAGTGAGTACGGAGCTAACTATGGCTACACCTTC. Encoded protein: CASSEYGANYGYTF.